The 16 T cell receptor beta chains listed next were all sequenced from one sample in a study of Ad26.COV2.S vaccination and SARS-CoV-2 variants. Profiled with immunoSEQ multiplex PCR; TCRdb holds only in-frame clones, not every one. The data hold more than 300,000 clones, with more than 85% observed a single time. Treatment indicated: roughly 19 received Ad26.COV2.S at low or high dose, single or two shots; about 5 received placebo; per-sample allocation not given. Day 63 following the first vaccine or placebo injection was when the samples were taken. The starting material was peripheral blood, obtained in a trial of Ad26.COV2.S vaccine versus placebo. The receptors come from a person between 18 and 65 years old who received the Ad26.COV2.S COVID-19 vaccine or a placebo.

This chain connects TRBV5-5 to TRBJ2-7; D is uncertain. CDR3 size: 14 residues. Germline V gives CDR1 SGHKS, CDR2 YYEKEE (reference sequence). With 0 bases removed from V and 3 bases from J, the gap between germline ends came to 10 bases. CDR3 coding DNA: TGTGCCAGCAGCTTGGCCGGCGGTAACTACGAGCAGTACTTC. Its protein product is CASSLAGGNYEQYF.

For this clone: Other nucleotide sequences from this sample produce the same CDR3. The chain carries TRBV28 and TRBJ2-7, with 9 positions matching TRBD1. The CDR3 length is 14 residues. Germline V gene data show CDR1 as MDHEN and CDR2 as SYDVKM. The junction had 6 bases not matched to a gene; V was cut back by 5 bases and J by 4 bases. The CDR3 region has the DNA TGTGCCAGCAGTAGTCCGGGACAGGGTTACGAGCAGTACTTC. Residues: CASSSPGQGYEQYF.

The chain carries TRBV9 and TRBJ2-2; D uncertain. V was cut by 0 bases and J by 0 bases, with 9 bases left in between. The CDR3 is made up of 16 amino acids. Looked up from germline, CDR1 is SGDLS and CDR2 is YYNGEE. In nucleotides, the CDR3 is TGTGCCAGCAGCGTAGGATTCCTAGCGAACACCGGGGAGCTGTTTTTT. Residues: CASSVGFLANTGELFF.

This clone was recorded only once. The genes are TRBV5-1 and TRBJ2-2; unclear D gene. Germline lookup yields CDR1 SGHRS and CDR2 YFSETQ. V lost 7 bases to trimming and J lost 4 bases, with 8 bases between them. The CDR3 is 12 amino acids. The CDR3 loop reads CASALFTGELFF. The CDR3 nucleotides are TGCGCCAGCGCTTTGTTCACCGGGGAGCTGTTTTTT. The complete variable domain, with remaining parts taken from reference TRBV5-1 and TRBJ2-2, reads KAGVTQTPRYLIKTRGQQVTLSCSPISGHRSVSWYQQTPGQGLQFLFEYFSETQRNKGNFPGRFSGRQFSNSRSEMNVSTLELGDSALYLCASALFTGELFFGEGSRLTVL.

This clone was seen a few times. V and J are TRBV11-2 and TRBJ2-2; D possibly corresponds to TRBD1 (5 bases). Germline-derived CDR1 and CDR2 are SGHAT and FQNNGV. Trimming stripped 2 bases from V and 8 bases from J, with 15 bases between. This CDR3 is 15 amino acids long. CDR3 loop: CASSLQGVGVGELFF. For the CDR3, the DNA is TGTGCCAGCAGCTTACAGGGCGTAGGTGTAGGGGAGCTGTTTTTT.

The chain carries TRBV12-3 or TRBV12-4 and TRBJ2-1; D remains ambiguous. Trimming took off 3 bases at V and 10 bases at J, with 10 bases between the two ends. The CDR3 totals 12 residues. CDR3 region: CASSFYSGEQFF. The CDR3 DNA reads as TGTGCCAGCAGTTTTTATAGTGGGGAGCAGTTCTTC.

The DNA of the CDR3 is TGTGCCAGCAGTTTACGAGTGACAGGGGCCAATGAGCAGTTCTTC. It is translated as CASSLRVTGANEQFF. This chain uses TRBV6-5 with TRBJ2-1; 8 nucleotides agree with TRBD1. Germline V gene sequence: CDR1 MNHEY, CDR2 SVGAGI. This CDR3 region has 15 residues. The V and J ends lost 4 bases and 6 bases, in that order; junction bases with no gene match: 8.

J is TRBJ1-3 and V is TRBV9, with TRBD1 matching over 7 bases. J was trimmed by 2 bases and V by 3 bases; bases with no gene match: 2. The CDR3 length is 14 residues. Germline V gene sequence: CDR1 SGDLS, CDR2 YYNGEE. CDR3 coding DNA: TGTGCCAGCAGCGCCGACAGGGCTGGAAACACCATATATTTT. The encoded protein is CASSADRAGNTIYF.

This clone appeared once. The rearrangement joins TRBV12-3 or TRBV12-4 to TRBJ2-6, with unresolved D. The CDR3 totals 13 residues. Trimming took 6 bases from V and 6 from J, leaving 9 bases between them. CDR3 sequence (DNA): TGTGCCAGCAGCCCGCCGGAGGCCAACGTCCTGACTTTC. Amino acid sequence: CASSPPEANVLTF.

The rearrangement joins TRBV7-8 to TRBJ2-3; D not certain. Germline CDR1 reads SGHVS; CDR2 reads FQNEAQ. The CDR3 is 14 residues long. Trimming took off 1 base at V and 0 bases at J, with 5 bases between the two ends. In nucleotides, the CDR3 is TGTGCCAGCAGCTTAGTCGGTAGCACAGATACGCAGTATTTT. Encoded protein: CASSLVGSTDTQYF.

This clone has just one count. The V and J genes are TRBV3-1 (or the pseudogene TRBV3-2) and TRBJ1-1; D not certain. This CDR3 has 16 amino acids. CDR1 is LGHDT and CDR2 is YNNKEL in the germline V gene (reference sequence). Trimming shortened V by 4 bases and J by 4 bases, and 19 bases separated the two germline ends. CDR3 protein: CASSPGPIFGVTEAFF. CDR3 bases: TGTGCCAGCAGCCCCGGACCCATATTTGGGGTCACTGAAGCTTTCTTT.

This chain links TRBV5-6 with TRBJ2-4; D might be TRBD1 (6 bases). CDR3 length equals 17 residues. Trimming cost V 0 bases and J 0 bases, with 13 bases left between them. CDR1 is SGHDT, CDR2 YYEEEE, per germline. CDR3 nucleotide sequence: TGTGCCAGCAGCTTGGCAGTACAGGGTCTAGCCAAAAACATTCAGTACTTC. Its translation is CASSLAVQGLAKNIQYF.

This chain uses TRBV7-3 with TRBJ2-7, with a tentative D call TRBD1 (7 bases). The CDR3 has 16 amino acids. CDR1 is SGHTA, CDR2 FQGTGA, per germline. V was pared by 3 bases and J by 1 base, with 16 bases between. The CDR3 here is CASSLAGGKGSYEQYF. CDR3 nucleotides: TGTGCCAGCAGCTTGGCAGGGGGGAAAGGGTCCTACGAGCAGTACTTC. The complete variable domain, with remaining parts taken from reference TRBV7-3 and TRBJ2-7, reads GAGVSQTPSNKVTEKGKYVELRCDPISGHTALYWYRQSLGQGPEFLIYFQGTGAADDSGLPNDRFFAVRPEGSVSTLKIQRTERGDSAVYLCASSLAGGKGSYEQYFGPGTRLTVT.

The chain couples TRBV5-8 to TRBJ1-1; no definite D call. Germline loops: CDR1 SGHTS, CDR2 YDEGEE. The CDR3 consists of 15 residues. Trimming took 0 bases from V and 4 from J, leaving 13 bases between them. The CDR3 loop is CASSLESGPGTEAFF. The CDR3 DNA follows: TGTGCCAGCAGCTTGGAGTCTGGGCCAGGCACTGAAGCTTTCTTT.

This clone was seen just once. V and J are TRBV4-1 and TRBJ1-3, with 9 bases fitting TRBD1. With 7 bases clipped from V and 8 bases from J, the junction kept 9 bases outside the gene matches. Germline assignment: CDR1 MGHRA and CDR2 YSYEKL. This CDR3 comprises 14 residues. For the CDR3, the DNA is TGCGCCAGCAACCTAGGGACAGGGACGGACACCATATATTTT. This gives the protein CASNLGTGTDTIYF.

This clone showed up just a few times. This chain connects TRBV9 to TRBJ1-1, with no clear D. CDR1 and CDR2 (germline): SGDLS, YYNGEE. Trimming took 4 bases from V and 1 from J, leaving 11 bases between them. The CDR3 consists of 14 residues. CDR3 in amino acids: CASSPGNANTEAFF. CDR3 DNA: TGTGCCAGCAGCCCCGGGAACGCGAACACTGAAGCTTTCTTT.